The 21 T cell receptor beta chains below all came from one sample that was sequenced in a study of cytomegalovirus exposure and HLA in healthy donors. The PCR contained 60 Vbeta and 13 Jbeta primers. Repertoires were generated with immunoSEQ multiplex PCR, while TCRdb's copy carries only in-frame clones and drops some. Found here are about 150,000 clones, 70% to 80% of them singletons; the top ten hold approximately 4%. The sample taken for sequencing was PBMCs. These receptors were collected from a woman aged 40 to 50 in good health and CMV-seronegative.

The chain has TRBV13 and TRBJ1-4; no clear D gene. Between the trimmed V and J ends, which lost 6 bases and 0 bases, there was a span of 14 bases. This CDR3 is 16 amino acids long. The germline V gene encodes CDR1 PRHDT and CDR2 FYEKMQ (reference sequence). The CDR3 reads CASREGRASTNEKLFF. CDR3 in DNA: TGTGCCAGCAGGGAGGGAAGGGCTTCAACTAATGAAAAACTGTTTTTT. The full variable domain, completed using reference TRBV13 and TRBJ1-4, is AAGVIQSPRHLIKEKRETATLKCYPIPRHDTVYWYQQGPGQDPQFLISFYEKMQSDKGSIPDRFSAQQFSDYHSELNMSSLELGDSALYFCASREGRASTNEKLFFGSGTQLSVL.

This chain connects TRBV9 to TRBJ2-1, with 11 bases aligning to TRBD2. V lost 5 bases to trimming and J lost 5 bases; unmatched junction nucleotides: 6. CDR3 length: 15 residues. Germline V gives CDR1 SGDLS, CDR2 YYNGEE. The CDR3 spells CASSSTSGGDNEQFF. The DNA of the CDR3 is TGTGCCAGCAGTTCCACTAGCGGGGGAGACAATGAGCAGTTCTTC.

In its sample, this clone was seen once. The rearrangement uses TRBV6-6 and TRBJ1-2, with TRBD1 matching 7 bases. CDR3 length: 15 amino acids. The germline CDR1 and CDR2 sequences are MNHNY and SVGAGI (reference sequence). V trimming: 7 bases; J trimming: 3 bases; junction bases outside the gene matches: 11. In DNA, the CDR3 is TGTGCCAGCATCGAGGGGGCAGGGGAGCACTATGGCTACACCTTC. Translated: CASIEGAGEHYGYTF.

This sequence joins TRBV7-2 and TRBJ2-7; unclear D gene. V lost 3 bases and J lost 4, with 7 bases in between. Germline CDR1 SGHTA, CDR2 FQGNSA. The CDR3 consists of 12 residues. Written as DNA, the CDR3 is TGTGCCAGCAGCTTGATACGGTACGAGCAGTACTTC. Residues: CASSLIRYEQYF.

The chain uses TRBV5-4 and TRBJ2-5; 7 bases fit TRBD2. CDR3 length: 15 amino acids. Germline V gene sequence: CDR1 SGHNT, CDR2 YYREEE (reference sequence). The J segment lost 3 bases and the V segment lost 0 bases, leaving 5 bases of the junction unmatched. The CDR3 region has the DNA TGTGCCAGCAGCTTGGCCGGGACTAAAAAAGAGACCCAGTACTTC. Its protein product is CASSLAGTKKETQYF. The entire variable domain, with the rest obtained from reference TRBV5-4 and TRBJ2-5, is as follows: ETGVTQSPTHLIKTRGQQVTLRCSSQSGHNTVSWYQQALGQGPQFIFQYYREEENGRGNFPPRFSGLQFPNYSSELNVNALELDDSALYLCASSLAGTKKETQYFGPGTRLLVL.

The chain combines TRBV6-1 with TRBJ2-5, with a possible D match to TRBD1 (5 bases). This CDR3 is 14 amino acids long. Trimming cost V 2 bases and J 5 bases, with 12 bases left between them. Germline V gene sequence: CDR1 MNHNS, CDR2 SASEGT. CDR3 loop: CASSERGRGETQYF. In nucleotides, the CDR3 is TGTGCCAGCAGTGAAAGGGGAAGGGGTGAGACCCAGTACTTC.

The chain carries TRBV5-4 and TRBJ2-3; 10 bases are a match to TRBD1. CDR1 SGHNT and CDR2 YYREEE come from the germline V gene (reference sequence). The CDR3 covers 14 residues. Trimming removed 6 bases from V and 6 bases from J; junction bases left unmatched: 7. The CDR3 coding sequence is TGTGCCAGCACCGAGACAGGGGGCAGGGATACGCAGTATTTT. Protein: CASTETGGRDTQYF.

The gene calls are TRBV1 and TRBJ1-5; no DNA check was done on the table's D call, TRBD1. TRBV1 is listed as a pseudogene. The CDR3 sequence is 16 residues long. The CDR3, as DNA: TGCACCAGCAGCCGCCCGGACAGGGACCCCTGCCAGCCCCAGCATTTT. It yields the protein CTSSRPDRDPCQPQHF.

The CDR3 nucleotides read TGCGCCAGCAGCTCCCACGCTCTAGCGGGATCTGATGAGCAGTTCTTC. This sequence encodes CASSSHALAGSDEQFF. The V and J genes are TRBV5-1 and TRBJ2-1, with 9 bases matching TRBD2. V shed 3 bases, J shed 8 bases, and the junction held 12 bases outside the gene matches. The CDR3 is 16 amino acids. The germline V gene encodes CDR1 SGHRS and CDR2 YFSETQ.

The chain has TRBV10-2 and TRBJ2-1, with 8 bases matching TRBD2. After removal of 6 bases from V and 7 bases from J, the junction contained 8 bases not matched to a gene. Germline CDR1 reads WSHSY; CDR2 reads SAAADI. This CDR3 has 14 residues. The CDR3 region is CASRVSGGANEQFF. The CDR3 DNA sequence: TGCGCCAGCAGGGTGAGCGGGGGCGCGAATGAGCAGTTCTTC.

The chain's CDR3 is CASSLLTGTGGNQPQHF. CDR3 in DNA: TGTGCCAGCAGTTTATTGACCGGGACAGGGGGCAATCAGCCCCAGCATTTT. V is TRBV28 and J is TRBJ1-5; TRBD1 matches 10 bases. V lost 1 base to trimming and J lost 2 bases; unmatched junction nucleotides: 5. The CDR3 totals 17 residues. Germline V gene lookup returns CDR1 MDHEN and CDR2 SYDVKM.

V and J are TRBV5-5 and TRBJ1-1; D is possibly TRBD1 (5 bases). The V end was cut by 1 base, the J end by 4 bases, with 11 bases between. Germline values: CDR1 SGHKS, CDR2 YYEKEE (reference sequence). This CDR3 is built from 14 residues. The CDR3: CASSLWQGGTEAFF. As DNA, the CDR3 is TGTGCCAGCAGCTTGTGGCAGGGAGGCACTGAAGCTTTCTTT. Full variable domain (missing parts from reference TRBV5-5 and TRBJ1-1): DAGVTQSPTHLIKTRGQQVTLRCSPISGHKSVSWYQQVLGQGPQFIFQYYEKEERGRGNFPDRFSARQFPNYSSELNVNALLLGDSALYLCASSLWQGGTEAFFGQGTRLTVV.

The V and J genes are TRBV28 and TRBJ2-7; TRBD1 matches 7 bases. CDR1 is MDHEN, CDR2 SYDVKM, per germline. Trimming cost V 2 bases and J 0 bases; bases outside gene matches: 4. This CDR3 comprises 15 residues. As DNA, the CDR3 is TGTGCCAGCAGTTTAGACAGGGTTACCTCCTACGAGCAGTACTTC. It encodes CASSLDRVTSYEQYF.

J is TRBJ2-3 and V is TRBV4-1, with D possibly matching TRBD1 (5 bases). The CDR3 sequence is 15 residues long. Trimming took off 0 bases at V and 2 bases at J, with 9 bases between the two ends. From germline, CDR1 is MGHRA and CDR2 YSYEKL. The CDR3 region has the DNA TGCGCCAGCAGCCAAGAAGAGGACACCACAGATACGCAGTATTTT. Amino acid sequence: CASSQEEDTTDTQYF.

The CDR3 DNA follows: TGCAGCGTTGAAGCAGGGGCCACAGATACGCAGTATTTT. Amino acids: CSVEAGATDTQYF. This chain uses TRBV29-1 with TRBJ2-3, with D possibly TRBD1 on 6 matching bases. The germline V gene has CDR1 SQVTM and CDR2 ANQGSEA. V lost 1 base, J lost 2 bases, and 7 bases lay in between. The CDR3 spans 13 residues.

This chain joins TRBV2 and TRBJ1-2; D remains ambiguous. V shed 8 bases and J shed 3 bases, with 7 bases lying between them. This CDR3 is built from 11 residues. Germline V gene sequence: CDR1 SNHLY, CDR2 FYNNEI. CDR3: CASSRDYGYTF. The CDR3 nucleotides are TGTGCCAGCTCCCGGGACTATGGCTACACCTTC.

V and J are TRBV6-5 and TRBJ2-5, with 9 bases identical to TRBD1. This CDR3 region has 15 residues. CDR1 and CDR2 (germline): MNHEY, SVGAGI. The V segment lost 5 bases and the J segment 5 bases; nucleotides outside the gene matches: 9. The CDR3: CASSQKQGAGETQYF. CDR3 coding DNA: TGTGCCAGCAGTCAGAAACAGGGGGCTGGGGAGACCCAGTACTTC.

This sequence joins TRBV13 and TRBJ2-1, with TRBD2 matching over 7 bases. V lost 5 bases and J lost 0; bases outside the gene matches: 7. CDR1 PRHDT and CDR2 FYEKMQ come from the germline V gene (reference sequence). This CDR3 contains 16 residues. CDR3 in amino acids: CASSLPGGTSYNEQFF. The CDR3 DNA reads TGTGCCAGCAGCCTCCCCGGGGGGACCTCCTACAATGAGCAGTTCTTC.

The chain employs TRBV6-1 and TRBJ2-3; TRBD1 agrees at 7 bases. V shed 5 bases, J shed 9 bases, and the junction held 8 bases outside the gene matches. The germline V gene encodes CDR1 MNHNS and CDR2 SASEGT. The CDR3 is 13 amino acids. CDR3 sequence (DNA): TGTGCCAGCAGTCAAGGGTCGACAGGGACGCAGTATTTT. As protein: CASSQGSTGTQYF.

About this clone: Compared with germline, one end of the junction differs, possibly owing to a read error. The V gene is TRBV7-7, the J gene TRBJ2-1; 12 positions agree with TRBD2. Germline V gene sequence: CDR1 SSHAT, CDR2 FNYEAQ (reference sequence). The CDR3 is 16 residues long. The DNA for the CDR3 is TGTGCTAGCAGCTTAGACGGACTAGCGGGGTGGTATGAGCAGTTCTTC. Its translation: CASSLDGLAGWYEQFF.

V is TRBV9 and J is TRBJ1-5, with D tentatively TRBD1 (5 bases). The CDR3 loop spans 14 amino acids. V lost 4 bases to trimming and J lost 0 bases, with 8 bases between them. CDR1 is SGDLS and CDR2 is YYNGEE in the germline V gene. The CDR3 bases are TGTGCCAGCAGCTACGGGGGTAGCAATCAGCCCCAGCATTTT. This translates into CASSYGGSNQPQHF.